The 32 T cell receptor beta chains reported below all come from one sample, sequenced in a study of blood T cells in healthy people across ages. Sample-barcoded 5' priming and a J-beta primer mix drove a second PCR of about 7 to 11 cycles. TCRdb itself ran the 5' RACE reads through MiXCR, one entry per CDR3 protein. Here the sample spans 800,000 to 900,000 distinct CDR3 sequences, less than 80% being singletons. The source material was blood. These receptors all stem from a man under 40 in good health.

The chain links TRBV28 to TRBJ1-5, with D unclear. The CDR3 contains 17 residues. The V end was cut by 2 bases, the J end by 0 bases, with 14 bases between. The germline V gene encodes CDR1 MDHEN and CDR2 SYDVKM. Written as DNA, the CDR3 is TGTGCCAGCAGTTTACCGGTGGCGGGTTATAGCAATCAGCCCCAGCATTTT. It codes for CASSLPVAGYSNQPQHF.

V usage is TRBV29-1 and J usage is TRBJ2-5; the D is unclear. The germline CDR1 and CDR2 sequences are SQVTM and ANQGSEA. CDR3 length equals 12 residues. DNA of the CDR3: TGCGGCGCCCGGCCGCAGCAAGAGACCCAGTACTTC. Translating gives CGARPQQETQYF.

The chain joins TRBV5-1 to TRBJ2-5; 11 positions agree with TRBD2. The germline CDR1 and CDR2 sequences are SGHRS and YFSETQ. The J segment lost 1 base and the V segment lost 4 bases, leaving 6 bases of the junction unmatched. CDR3 length equals 16 residues. CDR3 sequence: CASSPLAGGTQETQYF. CDR3 DNA sequence: TGCGCCAGCAGCCCCCTAGCGGGGGGTACCCAAGAGACCCAGTACTTC.

V and J are TRBV12-3 or TRBV12-4 and TRBJ2-6; tentatively, D is TRBD1 or TRBD2 (5 bases each). This CDR3 is built from 17 residues. The germline V and J ends were trimmed by 6 bases and 3 bases, with 18 bases remaining between them. CDR3 in amino acids: CASRQHEGLGGANVLTF. The CDR3 DNA reads as TGTGCCAGCAGGCAGCACGAGGGGTTAGGTGGGGCCAACGTCCTGACTTTC.

The chain uses TRBV27 and TRBJ1-4; D is possibly TRBD1 (5 bases). V dropped 6 bases and J dropped 8 bases, with 22 bases sitting between them. This CDR3 has 16 amino acids. Germline assignment: CDR1 MNHEY and CDR2 SMNVEV (reference sequence). The DNA for the CDR3 is TGTGCCAGCAGCCCTCATCGGGGGGGGGTCAGCGAAAAACTGTTTTTT. It is translated as CASSPHRGGVSEKLFF.

V is TRBV12-3 or TRBV12-4 and J is TRBJ1-1; perhaps TRBD1 as D (5 bases). This CDR3 comprises 14 residues. The germline V and J ends were trimmed by 6 bases and 5 bases, with 16 bases remaining between them. CDR3 sequence: CASSPQKGNTEAFF. The CDR3 region has the DNA TGTGCCAGCAGCCCACAGAAGGGGAATACTGAAGCTTTCTTT.

A note on this clonotype: The junction and the germline gene differ at one end; a read error may be behind it. This chain links TRBV15 with TRBJ2-5; 7 bases line up with TRBD1. The end of the DNA is better explained by TRBJ2-7, so the J call may be wrong. This CDR3 spans 13 amino acids. The germline V gene encodes CDR1 LNHNV and CDR2 YYDKDF (reference sequence). DNA of the CDR3: TGTACCACCAGTCTCGACAGGGACTACGAGCAGTACTTC. Translating gives CTTSLDRDYEQYF.

With regard to this clonotype: The junction does not match germline at one end; this may be a read error. This sequence joins TRBV27 and TRBJ2-1; D ambiguous. The CDR3 is 13 amino acids. Germline V gives CDR1 MNHEY, CDR2 SMNVEV (reference sequence). The CDR3: CAGSLSQWGEQFF. For the CDR3, the DNA is TGTGCCGGCAGTTTATCGCAGTGGGGTGAGCAGTTCTTC.

The V call is TRBV11-2, the J call TRBJ2-1; D unclear. This CDR3 region has 14 residues. Germline assignment: CDR1 SGHAT and CDR2 FQNNGV. With 1 base removed from V and 7 bases from J, the gap between germline ends came to 11 bases. The CDR3 coding sequence is TGTGCCAGCAGCTTAGGGCAGATAAGAAATGAGCAGTTCTTC. As protein: CASSLGQIRNEQFF.

J is TRBJ1-2 and V is TRBV27; no definite D call. Germline V CDR1 and CDR2: MNHEY, SMNVEV (reference sequence). The CDR3 extends over 14 amino acids. Trimming removed 5 bases at V and 7 bases at J, with 17 bases between. This CDR3 reads CASSTRNRLSGYTF. The CDR3 DNA reads as TGTGCCAGCAGTACCAGAAACAGACTTTCTGGCTACACCTTC.

The gene calls are TRBV9 and TRBJ1-3; maybe TRBD1 (5 bases). Germline-derived CDR1 and CDR2 are SGDLS and YYNGEE. The ends were cut back, 6 bases at V and 0 bases at J, with 10 bases in the middle. This CDR3 comprises 14 residues. CDR3 sequence (DNA): TGTGCCAGCACCCAGGGTTCCTCTGGAAACACCATATATTTT. Translated, it gives CASTQGSSGNTIYF.

This clonotype appeared once. CDR3 residues: CASSQVLGDLYGYTF. In DNA form, the CDR3 reads TGTGCCAGCAGCCAAGTACTGGGTGACTTATATGGCTACACCTTC. The rearrangement joins TRBV4-2 to TRBJ1-2; D is unresolved. V was shortened by 1 base and J by 5 bases, with 14 bases between the two germline ends. The CDR3 spans 15 residues. CDR1 LGHNA and CDR2 YNFKEQ come from the germline V gene.

This clonotype has ten or more counts. This sequence joins TRBV20-1 and TRBJ2-1; 9 bases map to TRBD2. The germline V gene has CDR1 DFQATT and CDR2 SNEGSKA (reference sequence). The CDR3 is 13 amino acids. Losses at the gene ends were 7 bases for V and 9 bases for J; bases not matched to a gene: 10. The CDR3 coding sequence is TGCAGTGACAGGCCTAGCGGGGCTGGTGAGCAGTTCTTC. Translated: CSDRPSGAGEQFF.

The CDR3 sequence is CASEGSAEAFF. The CDR3, as DNA: TGTGCCAGCGAGGGGTCCGCTGAAGCTTTCTTT. The chain links TRBV13 to TRBJ1-1, with D possibly matching TRBD1 (5 bases). CDR3 length: 11 residues. V lost 8 bases and J lost 6, with 10 bases in between. Germline CDR1 reads PRHDT; CDR2 reads FYEKMQ (reference sequence). Variable domain in full (rest from reference TRBV13 and TRBJ1-1): AAGVIQSPRHLIKEKRETATLKCYPIPRHDTVYWYQQGPGQDPQFLISFYEKMQSDKGSIPDRFSAQQFSDYHSELNMSSLELGDSALYFCASEGSAEAFFGQGTRLTVV.

The CDR3 reads CASSEQGGANYGYTF. CDR3 nucleotide sequence: TGTGCCAGCAGTGAACAGGGTGGGGCTAACTATGGCTACACCTTC. The V and J genes are TRBV27 and TRBJ1-2, with D perhaps TRBD1 (6 bases). The CDR3 loop spans 15 amino acids. Trimming left V 5 bases short and J 0 bases short, with 13 bases between. In germline, CDR1 is MNHEY, CDR2 SMNVEV (reference sequence).

The table lists this clonotype with a count of one. The gene calls are TRBV7-6 and TRBJ2-7, with 9 bases aligning to TRBD1. The CDR3 loop spans 13 amino acids. The junction had 5 bases not matched to a gene; V was cut back by 5 bases and J by 6 bases. Germline V CDR1 and CDR2: SGHVS, FNYEAQ. CDR3 region: CASSQNRGREQYF. The CDR3 region has the DNA TGTGCCAGCAGCCAAAACAGGGGGCGCGAGCAGTACTTC.

This clonotype was counted only a few times. V is TRBV29-1 and J is TRBJ2-3, with 9 nucleotides matching TRBD2. This CDR3 comprises 17 residues. Germline values: CDR1 SQVTM, CDR2 ANQGSEA. V trimming: 6 bases; J trimming: 0 bases; junction bases outside the gene matches: 13. The CDR3 nucleotides are TGCAGCGTACGCCGACTCTATCTAGCGGGGAGCACAGATACGCAGTATTTT. It yields the protein CSVRRLYLAGSTDTQYF.

The chain combines TRBV13 with TRBJ2-4, with 7 bases matching TRBD2. The DNA end is a closer match to TRBJ2-7, so the J assignment may be wrong. The CDR3 consists of 12 residues. CDR1 PRHDT and CDR2 FYEKMQ come from the germline V gene (reference sequence). CDR3 coding DNA: TGTGCCAGCAGCTATACTAGCGACGAGCAGTACTTC. Encoded protein: CASSYTSDEQYF.

This clonotype appeared a few times. The genes are TRBV5-1 and TRBJ2-3; the match to TRBD1 covers 9 bases. V lost 4 bases to trimming and J lost 4 bases; unmatched junction nucleotides: 10. Germline V lookup: CDR1 SGHRS, CDR2 YFSETQ. CDR3 length equals 16 residues. The CDR3 coding sequence is TGCGCCAGCAGCCCCCCCCGGGACAGGGTAGCAGATACGCAGTATTTT. Amino acid sequence: CASSPPRDRVADTQYF.

The chain employs TRBV6-6 and TRBJ1-1; D is ambiguous. Germline V CDR1 and CDR2: MNHNY, SVGAGI (reference sequence). This CDR3 region has 9 residues. The ends were cut back, 2 bases at V and 11 bases at J, with 3 bases in the middle. The CDR3 DNA reads as TGTGCCAGCAGTTACCCGGCTTTCTTT. It codes for CASSYPAFF.

This chain connects TRBV6-1 to TRBJ2-6; the D is unclear. The CDR3 loop spans 18 amino acids. Trimming shortened V by 2 bases and J by 0 bases, and 14 bases separated the two germline ends. Looked up from germline, CDR1 is MNHNS and CDR2 is SASEGT. CDR3 amino acids: CASSEMGHKGSGANVLTF. The CDR3, as DNA: TGTGCCAGCAGTGAAATGGGTCACAAGGGCTCTGGGGCCAACGTCCTGACTTTC.

This clonotype was seen ten or more times. The chain carries TRBV13 and TRBJ1-2; no definite D call. Germline assignment: CDR1 PRHDT and CDR2 FYEKMQ (reference sequence). The CDR3 has 15 amino acids. The germline V and J ends were trimmed by 6 bases and 2 bases, with 16 bases remaining between them. The CDR3: CASSPNPTENYGYTF. The CDR3, as DNA: TGTGCCAGCAGTCCAAACCCCACAGAGAACTATGGCTACACCTTC.

This clonotype was seen repeatedly, ten times or more. The rearrangement links TRBV28 to TRBJ2-4; D call uncertain. This CDR3 spans 13 amino acids. The V gene lost 3 bases and the J gene lost 0 bases, with 3 bases spanning the gap. Per the germline V gene, CDR1 is MDHEN and CDR2 is SYDVKM. The CDR3 loop is CASSFPAKNIQYF. The CDR3 DNA reads as TGTGCCAGCAGTTTCCCAGCCAAAAACATTCAGTACTTC.

The J gene is TRBJ2-3, the V gene TRBV11-2; TRBD2 aligns across 9 bases. The germline gives CDR1 SGHAT, CDR2 FQNNGV. The V segment lost 2 bases and the J segment 1 base; nucleotides outside the gene matches: 7. CDR3 length: 17 residues. The CDR3 DNA follows: TGTGCCAGCAGCTTAATGATGACTAGCGGTGGCACAGATACGCAGTATTTT. Encoded protein: CASSLMMTSGGTDTQYF. The complete variable domain, with remaining parts taken from reference TRBV11-2 and TRBJ2-3, reads EAGVAQSPRYKIIEKRQSVAFWCNPISGHATLYWYQQILGQGPKLLIQFQNNGVVDDSQLPKDRFSAERLKGVDSTLKIQPAKLEDSAVYLCASSLMMTSGGTDTQYFGPGTRLTVL.

The chain uses TRBV27 and TRBJ2-7; 9 bases agree with TRBD2. The CDR3 runs 13 residues. Germline V gene sequence: CDR1 MNHEY, CDR2 SMNVEV (reference sequence). The trim removed 3 bases at V and 6 bases at J, leaving 3 bases unmatched. CDR3 sequence: CASSFSGGREQYF. The CDR3 DNA follows: TGTGCCAGCAGTTTCAGCGGGGGGCGCGAGCAGTACTTC.

V is TRBV29-1 and J is TRBJ2-5; TRBD1 matches at 9 bases. The J call may be mistaken, given a closer DNA end match to TRBJ2-7. The CDR3 extends over 17 amino acids. Germline-derived CDR1 and CDR2 are SQVTM and ANQGSEA. CDR3 sequence reads: CSVETHLSHRGPYEQYF. In DNA form, the CDR3 reads TGCAGCGTTGAAACCCACCTCTCCCACAGGGGGCCCTACGAGCAGTACTTC.

The CDR3 sequence: CASSARGAVSGANVLTF. The CDR3 nucleotides are TGTGCCAGCAGTGCGAGGGGAGCGGTCTCTGGGGCCAACGTCCTGACTTTC. The rearrangement links TRBV27 to TRBJ2-6; D tentatively fits TRBD1 or TRBD2 (5 bases each). This CDR3 is built from 17 residues. Per the germline V gene, CDR1 is MNHEY and CDR2 is SMNVEV (reference sequence). The V and J ends lost 5 bases and 0 bases respectively, with 14 bases between them.

The J gene is TRBJ2-3, the V gene TRBV7-2; D might be TRBD1 (6 bases). Trimming shortened V by 2 bases and J by 1 base, and 13 bases separated the two germline ends. CDR1 SGHTA and CDR2 FQGNSA come from the germline V gene. The CDR3 has 16 residues. CDR3 residues: CASSLYRPGGTDTQYF. The CDR3 region has the DNA TGTGCCAGCAGCTTATACCGCCCAGGGGGCACAGATACGCAGTATTTT.

This sequence joins TRBV12-3 or TRBV12-4 and TRBJ2-7; D is ambiguous. The CDR3 totals 12 residues. Trimming removed 3 bases at V and 3 bases at J, with 6 bases between. This CDR3 reads CASSFRNYEQYF. The CDR3 DNA sequence: TGTGCCAGCAGTTTCAGAAACTACGAGCAGTACTTC.

A word on this clonotype: One end of the junction does not line up with germline, which may come from a read error. The chain employs TRBV7-9 and TRBJ1-6; TRBD1 is a possible D gene (6 bases). This CDR3 is built from 16 residues. Germline values: CDR1 SEHNR, CDR2 FQNEAQ (reference sequence). Here the CDR3 DNA reads TGTGCCAGCAGCTTAGCGATAACAGGGCGGGATTCACCCCCCCACTTT. Its protein is CASSLAITGRDSPPHF.

The chain carries TRBV28 and TRBJ2-1; D not certain. CDR1 is MDHEN, CDR2 SYDVKM, per germline. The V end lost 7 bases, the J end lost 10 bases, and 17 bases lay between the germline ends. There are 13 residues in the CDR3. The DNA of the CDR3 is TGTGCCAGCACCCTCTCGGCCTCCTACGAGCAGTTCTTC. Its protein product is CASTLSASYEQFF.

This chain joins TRBV6-5 and TRBJ2-7, with 10 bases identical to TRBD1. The length of the CDR3 is 14 residues. V trimming: 4 bases; J trimming: 5 bases; junction bases outside the gene matches: 5. Germline assignment: CDR1 MNHEY and CDR2 SVGAGI. CDR3 bases: TGTGCCAGCAGTTTGGACAGGGGGAGCCACGAGCAGTACTTC. It encodes CASSLDRGSHEQYF.